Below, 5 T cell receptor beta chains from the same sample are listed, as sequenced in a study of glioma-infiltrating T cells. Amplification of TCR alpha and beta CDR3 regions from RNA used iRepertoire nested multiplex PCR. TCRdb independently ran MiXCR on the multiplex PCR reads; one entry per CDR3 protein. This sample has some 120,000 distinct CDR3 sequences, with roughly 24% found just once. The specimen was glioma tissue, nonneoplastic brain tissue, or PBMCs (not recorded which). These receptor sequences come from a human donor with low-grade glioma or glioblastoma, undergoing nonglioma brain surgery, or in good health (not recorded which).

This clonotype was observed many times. The CDR3 region has the DNA TGTGCCAGCAGTTCCGGGGGGGAGACCCAGTACTTC. Protein: CASSSGGETQYF. The V call is TRBV27, the J call TRBJ2-5, with 7 nucleotides matching TRBD2. CDR1 is MNHEY and CDR2 is SMNVEV in the germline V gene (reference sequence). This CDR3 has 12 residues. V trimming: 4 bases; J trimming: 5 bases; junction bases outside the gene matches: 1.

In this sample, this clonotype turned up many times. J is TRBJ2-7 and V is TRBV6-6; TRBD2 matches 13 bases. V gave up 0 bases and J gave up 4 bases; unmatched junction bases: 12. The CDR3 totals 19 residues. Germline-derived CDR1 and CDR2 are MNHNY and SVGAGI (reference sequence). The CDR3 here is CASSYSGGTSGTPPYEQYF. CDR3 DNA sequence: TGTGCCAGCAGTTACTCGGGAGGGACTAGCGGGACCCCTCCTTACGAGCAGTACTTC.

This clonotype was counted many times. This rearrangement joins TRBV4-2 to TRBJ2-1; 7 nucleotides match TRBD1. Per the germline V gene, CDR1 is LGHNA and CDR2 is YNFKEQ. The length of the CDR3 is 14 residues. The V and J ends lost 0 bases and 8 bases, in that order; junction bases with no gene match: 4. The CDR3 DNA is TGTGCCAGCAGCCAAGATGAAGGGGGCTATGAGCAGTTCTTC. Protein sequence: CASSQDEGGYEQFF.

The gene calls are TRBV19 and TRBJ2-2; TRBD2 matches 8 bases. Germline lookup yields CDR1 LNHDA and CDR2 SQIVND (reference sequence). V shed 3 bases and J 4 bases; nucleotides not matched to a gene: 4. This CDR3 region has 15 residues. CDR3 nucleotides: TGTGCCAGTAGTATCCGTACTAGCGGCACCGGGGAGCTGTTTTTT. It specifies CASSIRTSGTGELFF.

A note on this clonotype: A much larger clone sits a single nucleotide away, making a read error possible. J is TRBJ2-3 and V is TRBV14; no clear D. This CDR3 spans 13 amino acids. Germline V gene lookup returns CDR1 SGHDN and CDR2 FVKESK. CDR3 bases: TGTGCCAGAAGCCCAGAGAACACAGATACGCAGTATTTT. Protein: CARSPENTDTQYF. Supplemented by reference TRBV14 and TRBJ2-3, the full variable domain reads EAGVTQFPSHSVIEKGQTVTLRCDPISGHDNLYWYRRVMGKEIKFLLHFVKESKQDESGMPNNRFLAERTGGTYSTLKVQPAELEDSGVYFCARSPENTDTQYFGPGTRLTVL.